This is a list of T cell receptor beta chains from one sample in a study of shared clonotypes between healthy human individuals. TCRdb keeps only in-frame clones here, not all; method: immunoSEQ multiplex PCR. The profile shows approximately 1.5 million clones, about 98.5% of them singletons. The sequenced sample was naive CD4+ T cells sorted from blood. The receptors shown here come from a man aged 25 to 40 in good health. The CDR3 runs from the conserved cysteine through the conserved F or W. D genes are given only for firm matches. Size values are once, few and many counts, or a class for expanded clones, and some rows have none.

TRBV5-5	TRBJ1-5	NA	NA	CASSDSGASDGPQHF	TGTGCCAGCAGCGATTCGGGAGCTTCTGATGGGCCCCAGCATTTT
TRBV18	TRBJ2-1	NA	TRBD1	CASSPQQGFFHEQFF	TGTGCCAGCTCACCCCAACAGGGGTTCTTCCATGAGCAGTTCTTC
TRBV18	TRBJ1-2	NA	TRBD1	CASSPTTTGNGYTF	TGTGCCAGCTCACCAACTACGACAGGGAATGGCTACACCTTC
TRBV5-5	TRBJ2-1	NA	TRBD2	CASSFGTSGLANNEQFF	TGTGCCAGCAGTTTCGGGACTAGCGGGTTGGCGAACAATGAGCAGTTCTTC
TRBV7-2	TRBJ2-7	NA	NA	CASSPWVSPSYEQYF	TGTGCCAGCAGCCCATGGGTGAGCCCCTCCTACGAGCAGTACTTC
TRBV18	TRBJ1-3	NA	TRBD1	CASSPNGQGFGNTIYF	TGTGCCAGCTCACCAAACGGACAGGGGTTTGGAAACACCATATATTTT
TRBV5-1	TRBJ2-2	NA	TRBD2	CASSVGTSGNTGELFF	TGCGCCAGCAGCGTCGGGACTAGCGGGAACACCGGGGAGCTGTTTTTT
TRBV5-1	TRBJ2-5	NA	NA	CASSLRGETQYF	TGCGCCAGCAGCCTAAGGGGAGAGACCCAGTACTTC
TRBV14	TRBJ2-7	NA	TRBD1	CASSLQTGLSYEQYF	TGTGCCAGCAGCCTACAGACAGGGCTGTCCTACGAGCAGTACTTC
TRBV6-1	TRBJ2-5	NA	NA	CASSEFRTQETQYF	TGTGCCAGCAGTGAATTCCGCACGCAAGAGACCCAGTACTTC
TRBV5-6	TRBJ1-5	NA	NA	CASSREGNQPQHF	TGTGCCAGCAGCAGAGAGGGGAATCAGCCCCAGCATTTT
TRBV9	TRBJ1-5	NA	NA	CASSVDGSSNQPQHF	TGTGCCAGCAGCGTAGACGGGAGTAGCAATCAGCCCCAGCATTTT
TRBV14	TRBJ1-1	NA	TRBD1	CASSLTGGPETGAFF	TGTGCCAGCAGCCTGACAGGGGGCCCAGAAACGGGCGCTTTCTTT
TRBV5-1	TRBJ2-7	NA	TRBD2	CASSLGLAGRLSYEQYF	TGCGCCAGCAGCTTGGGACTAGCGGGACGTCTCTCCTACGAGCAGTACTTC
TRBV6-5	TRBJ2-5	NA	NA	CASSTGVQETQYF	TGTGCCAGCAGTACGGGAGTCCAAGAGACCCAGTACTTC
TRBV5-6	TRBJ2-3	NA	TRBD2	CASRRLAGGISTDTQYF	TGTGCCAGCAGGAGACTAGCGGGAGGCATTAGCACAGATACGCAGTATTTT
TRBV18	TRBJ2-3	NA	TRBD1	CASSPSLVDREFRDTQYF	TGTGCCAGCTCACCAAGTTTAGTGGACAGGGAGTTTAGAGATACGCAGTATTTT
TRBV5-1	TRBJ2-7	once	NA	CASSLLGDEQYF	TGCGCCAGCAGCCTGCTGGGGGACGAGCAGTACTTC
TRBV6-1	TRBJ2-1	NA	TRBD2	CAGRLAGVGEQFF	TGTGCCGGCAGACTAGCGGGAGTGGGCGAGCAGTTCTTC
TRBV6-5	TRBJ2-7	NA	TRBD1	CASSDRALLYEQYF	TGTGCCAGCAGTGACAGGGCCCTCTTATACGAGCAGTACTTC
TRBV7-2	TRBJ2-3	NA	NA	CASSTLGAPDTQYF	TGTGCCAGCAGCACCCTGGGGGCCCCAGATACGCAGTATTTT
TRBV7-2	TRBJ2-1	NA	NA	CASSPGSFYNEQFF	TGTGCCAGCAGTCCAGGATCGTTCTACAATGAGCAGTTCTTC
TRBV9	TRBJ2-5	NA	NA	CASSVAPERVWETQYF	TGTGCCAGCAGCGTAGCTCCCGAACGAGTTTGGGAGACCCAGTACTTC
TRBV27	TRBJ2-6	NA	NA	CATKFLGLSGANVLTF	TGTGCCACCAAATTCCTTGGGCTCTCTGGGGCCAACGTCCTGACTTTC
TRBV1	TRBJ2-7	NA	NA	CTSSQRGAGVINEQYF	TGCACCAGCAGCCAAAGGGGAGCGGGAGTAATAAACGAGCAGTACTTC
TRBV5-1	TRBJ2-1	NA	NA	CASSLDAAPNEQFF	TGCGCCAGCAGCTTGGACGCGGCCCCCAATGAGCAGTTCTTC
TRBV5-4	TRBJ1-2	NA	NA	CASSLGIPRGSGGYTF	TGTGCCAGCAGCTTGGGGATCCCCAGGGGCTCGGGTGGCTACACCTTC
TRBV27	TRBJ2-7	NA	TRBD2	CASTLDGVGGYEQYF	TGTGCCAGCACCCTGGACGGTGTGGGAGGGTACGAGCAGTACTTC
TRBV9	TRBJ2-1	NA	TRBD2	CASRAGEVNEQFF	TGTGCCAGCAGAGCGGGAGAAGTCAATGAGCAGTTCTTC
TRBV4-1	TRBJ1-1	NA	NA	CASSRPWAGENTEAFF	TGCGCCAGCAGCCGACCATGGGCCGGGGAGAACACTGAAGCTTTCTTT
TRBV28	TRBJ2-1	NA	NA	CASSLYGNLEYNEQFF	TGTGCCAGCAGTTTATACGGAAACCTGGAGTACAATGAGCAGTTCTTC